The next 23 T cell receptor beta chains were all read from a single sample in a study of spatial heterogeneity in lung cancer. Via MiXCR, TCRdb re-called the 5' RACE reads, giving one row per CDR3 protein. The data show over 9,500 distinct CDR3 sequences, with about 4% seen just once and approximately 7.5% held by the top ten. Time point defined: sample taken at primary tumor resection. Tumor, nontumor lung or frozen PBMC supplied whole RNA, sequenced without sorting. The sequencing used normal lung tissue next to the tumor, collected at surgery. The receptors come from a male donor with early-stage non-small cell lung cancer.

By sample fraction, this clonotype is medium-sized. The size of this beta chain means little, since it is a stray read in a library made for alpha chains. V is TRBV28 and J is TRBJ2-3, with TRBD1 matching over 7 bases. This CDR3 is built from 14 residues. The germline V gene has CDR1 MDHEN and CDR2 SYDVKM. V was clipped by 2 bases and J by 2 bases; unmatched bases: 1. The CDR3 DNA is TGTGCCAGCAGTTTAGGGACAGCCACAGATACGCAGTATTTT. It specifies CASSLGTATDTQYF.

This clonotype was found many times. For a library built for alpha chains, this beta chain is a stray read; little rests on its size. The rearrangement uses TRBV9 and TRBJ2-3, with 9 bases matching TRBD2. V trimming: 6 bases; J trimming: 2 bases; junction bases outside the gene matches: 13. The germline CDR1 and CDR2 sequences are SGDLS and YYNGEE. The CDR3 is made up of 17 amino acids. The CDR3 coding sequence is TGTGCCAGCACCCAACTGGGGATAGCGGGGGTCACAGATACGCAGTATTTT. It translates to CASTQLGIAGVTDTQYF.

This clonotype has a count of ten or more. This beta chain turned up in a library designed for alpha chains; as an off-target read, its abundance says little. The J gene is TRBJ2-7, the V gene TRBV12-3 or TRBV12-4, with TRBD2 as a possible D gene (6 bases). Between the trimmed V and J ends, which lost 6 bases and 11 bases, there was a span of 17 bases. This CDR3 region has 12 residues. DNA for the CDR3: TGTGCCAGCAGGATGAATCGCGGGACGGAGTACTTC. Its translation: CASRMNRGTEYF.

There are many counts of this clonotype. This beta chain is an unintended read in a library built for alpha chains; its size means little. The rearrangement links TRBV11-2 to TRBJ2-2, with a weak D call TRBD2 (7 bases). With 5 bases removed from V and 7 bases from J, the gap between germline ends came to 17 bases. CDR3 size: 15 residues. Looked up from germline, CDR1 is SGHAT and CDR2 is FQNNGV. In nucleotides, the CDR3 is TGTGCCAGCAGCCCCGCTGGAGGGGGGGACGGGGAGCTGTTTTTT. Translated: CASSPAGGGDGELFF.

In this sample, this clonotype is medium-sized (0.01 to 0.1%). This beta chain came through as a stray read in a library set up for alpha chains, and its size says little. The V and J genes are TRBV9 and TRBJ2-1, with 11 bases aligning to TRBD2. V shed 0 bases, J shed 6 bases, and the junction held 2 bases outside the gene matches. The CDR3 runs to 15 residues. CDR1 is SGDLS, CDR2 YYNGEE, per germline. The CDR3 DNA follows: TGTGCCAGCAGCGTAGGGGGACTAGCGGCCAATGAGCAGTTCTTC. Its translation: CASSVGGLAANEQFF.

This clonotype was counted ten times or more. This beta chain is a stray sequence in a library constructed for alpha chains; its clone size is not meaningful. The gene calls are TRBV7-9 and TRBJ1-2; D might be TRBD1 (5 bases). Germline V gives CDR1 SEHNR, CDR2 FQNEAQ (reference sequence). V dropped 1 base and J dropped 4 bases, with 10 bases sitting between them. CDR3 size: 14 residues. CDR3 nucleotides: TGTGCCAGCAGCTTAGGGGGCCTCCGCTATGGCTACACCTTC. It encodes CASSLGGLRYGYTF.

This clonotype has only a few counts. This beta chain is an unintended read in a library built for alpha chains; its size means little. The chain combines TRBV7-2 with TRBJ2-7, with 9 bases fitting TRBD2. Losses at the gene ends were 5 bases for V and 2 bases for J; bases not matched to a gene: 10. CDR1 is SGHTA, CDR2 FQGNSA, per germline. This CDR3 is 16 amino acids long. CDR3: CASSDRGTSPTYEQYF. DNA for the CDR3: TGTGCCAGCAGCGACCGGGGGACTAGCCCTACCTACGAGCAGTACTTC.

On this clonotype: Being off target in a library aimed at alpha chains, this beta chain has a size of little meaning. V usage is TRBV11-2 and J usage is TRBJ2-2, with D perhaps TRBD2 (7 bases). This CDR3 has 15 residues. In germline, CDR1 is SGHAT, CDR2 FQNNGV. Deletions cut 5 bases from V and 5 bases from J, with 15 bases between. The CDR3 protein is CASSRRGGLTGELFF. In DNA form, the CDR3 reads TGTGCCAGCAGCCGAAGGGGGGGCTTGACCGGGGAGCTGTTTTTT.

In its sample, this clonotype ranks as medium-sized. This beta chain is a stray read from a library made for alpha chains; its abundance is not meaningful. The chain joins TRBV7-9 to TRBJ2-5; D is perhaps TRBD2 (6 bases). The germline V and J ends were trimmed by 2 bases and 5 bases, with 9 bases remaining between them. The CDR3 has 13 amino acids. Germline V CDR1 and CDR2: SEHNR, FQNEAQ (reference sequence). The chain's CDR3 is CASSLWGDETQYF. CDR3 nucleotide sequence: TGTGCCAGCAGCTTATGGGGGGACGAGACCCAGTACTTC.

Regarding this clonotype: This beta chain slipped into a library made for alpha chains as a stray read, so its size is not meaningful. CDR3 bases: TGTGCCAGCAGTTTATCCTCTTCTTATGACCCCTACAATGAGCAGTTCTTC. This codes for CASSLSSSYDPYNEQFF. The V gene is TRBV28, the J gene TRBJ2-1; D not certain. CDR1 and CDR2 from the germline V gene are MDHEN and SYDVKM. The CDR3 runs to 17 residues. The V gene lost 1 base and the J gene lost 2 bases, with 15 bases spanning the gap.

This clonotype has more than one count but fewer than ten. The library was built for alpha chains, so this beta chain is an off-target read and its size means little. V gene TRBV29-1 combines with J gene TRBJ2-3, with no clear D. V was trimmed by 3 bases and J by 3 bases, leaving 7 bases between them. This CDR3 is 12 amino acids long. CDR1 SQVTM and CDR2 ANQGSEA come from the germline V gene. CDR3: CSVDHGTDTQYF. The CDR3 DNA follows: TGCAGCGTTGATCACGGAACAGATACGCAGTATTTT.

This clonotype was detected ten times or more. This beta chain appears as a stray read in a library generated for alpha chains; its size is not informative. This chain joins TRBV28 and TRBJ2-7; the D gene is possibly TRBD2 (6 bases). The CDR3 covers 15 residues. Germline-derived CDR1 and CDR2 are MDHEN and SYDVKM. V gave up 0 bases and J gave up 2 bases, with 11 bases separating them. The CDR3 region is CASSLWGGQAYEQYF. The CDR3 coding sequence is TGTGCCAGCAGTTTATGGGGAGGCCAGGCCTACGAGCAGTACTTC.

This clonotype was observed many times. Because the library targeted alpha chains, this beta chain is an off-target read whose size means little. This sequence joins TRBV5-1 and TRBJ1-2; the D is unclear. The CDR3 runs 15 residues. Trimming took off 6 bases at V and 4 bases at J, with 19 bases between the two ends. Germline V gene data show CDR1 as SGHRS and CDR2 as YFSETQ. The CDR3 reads CASTPETDLIYGYTF. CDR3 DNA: TGCGCCAGCACCCCAGAGACGGATCTCATCTATGGCTACACCTTC.

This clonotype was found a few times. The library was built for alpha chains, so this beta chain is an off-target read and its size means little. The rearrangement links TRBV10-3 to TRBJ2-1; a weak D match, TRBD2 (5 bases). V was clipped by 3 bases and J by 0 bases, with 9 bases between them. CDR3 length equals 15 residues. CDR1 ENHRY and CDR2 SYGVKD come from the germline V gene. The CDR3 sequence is CAISDERSSYNEQFF. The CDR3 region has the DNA TGTGCCATCAGTGATGAGCGGTCCTCCTACAATGAGCAGTTCTTC.

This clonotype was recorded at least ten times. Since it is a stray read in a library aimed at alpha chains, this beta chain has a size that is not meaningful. As DNA, the CDR3 is TGCAGCGTAGTACCTCAGGGGGCTGGGGCCAACGTCCTGACTTTC. Amino acids: CSVVPQGAGANVLTF. The chain carries TRBV29-1 and TRBJ2-6; 7 nucleotides align to TRBD1. The V gene's germline CDR1 is SQVTM and CDR2 ANQGSEA. V trimming: 6 bases; J trimming: 2 bases; junction bases outside the gene matches: 7. This CDR3 contains 15 residues.

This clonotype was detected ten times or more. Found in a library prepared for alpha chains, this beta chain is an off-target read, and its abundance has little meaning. The CDR3 sequence is CASSLGGRTEAFF. DNA for the CDR3: TGTGCCAGCAGCTTAGGTGGCAGGACTGAAGCTTTCTTT. The genes are TRBV7-9 and TRBJ1-1, with no clear D. The CDR3 spans 13 residues. The germline gives CDR1 SEHNR, CDR2 FQNEAQ (reference sequence). V lost 1 base to trimming and J lost 5 bases, with 8 bases between them.

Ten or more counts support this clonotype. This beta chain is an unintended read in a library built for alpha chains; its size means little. CDR3 coding DNA: TGTGCCAGCAGTTTGGGGGGGGTCTCCTACAATGAGCAGTTCTTC. This sequence encodes CASSLGGVSYNEQFF. The rearrangement links TRBV6-5 to TRBJ2-1; TRBD2 aligns across 7 bases. The CDR3 contains 15 residues. The V and J ends lost 4 bases and 0 bases, in that order; junction bases with no gene match: 3. The V gene's germline CDR1 is MNHEY and CDR2 SVGAGI.

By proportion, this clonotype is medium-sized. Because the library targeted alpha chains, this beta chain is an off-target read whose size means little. The CDR3: CASSTAGWSSYNEQFF. The CDR3 coding sequence is TGTGCCAGCAGTACAGCAGGGTGGAGCTCCTACAATGAGCAGTTCTTC. The chain uses TRBV12-3 or TRBV12-4 and TRBJ2-1; D is perhaps TRBD1 (5 bases). Trimming pared 5 bases from V and 0 bases from J, leaving 14 bases between. This CDR3 contains 16 residues.

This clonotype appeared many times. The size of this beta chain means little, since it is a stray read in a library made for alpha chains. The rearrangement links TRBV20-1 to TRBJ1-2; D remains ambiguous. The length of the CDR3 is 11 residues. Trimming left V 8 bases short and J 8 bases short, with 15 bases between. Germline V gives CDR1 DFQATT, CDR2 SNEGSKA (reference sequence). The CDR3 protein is CSPGPLGGYTF. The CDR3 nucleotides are TGCAGTCCGGGCCCGCTCGGAGGCTACACCTTC.

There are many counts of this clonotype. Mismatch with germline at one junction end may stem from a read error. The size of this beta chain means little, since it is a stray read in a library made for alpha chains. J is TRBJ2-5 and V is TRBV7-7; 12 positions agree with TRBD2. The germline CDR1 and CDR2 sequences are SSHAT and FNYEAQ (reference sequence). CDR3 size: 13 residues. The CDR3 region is CASRSGLAGLQYF. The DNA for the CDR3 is TGTGCTAGCAGGTCGGGACTAGCGGGTTTGCAGTACTTC.

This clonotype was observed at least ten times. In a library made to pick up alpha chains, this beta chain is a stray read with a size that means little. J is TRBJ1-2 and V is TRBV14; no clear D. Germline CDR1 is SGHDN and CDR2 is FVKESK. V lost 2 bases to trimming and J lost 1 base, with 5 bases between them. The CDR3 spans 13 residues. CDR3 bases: TGTGCCAGCAGCCAAAGCTATAACTATGGCTACACCTTC. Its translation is CASSQSYNYGYTF. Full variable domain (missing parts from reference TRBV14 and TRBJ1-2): EAGVTQFPSHSVIEKGQTVTLRCDPISGHDNLYWYRRVMGKEIKFLLHFVKESKQDESGMPNNRFLAERTGGTYSTLKVQPAELEDSGVYFCASSQSYNYGYTFGSGTRLTVV.

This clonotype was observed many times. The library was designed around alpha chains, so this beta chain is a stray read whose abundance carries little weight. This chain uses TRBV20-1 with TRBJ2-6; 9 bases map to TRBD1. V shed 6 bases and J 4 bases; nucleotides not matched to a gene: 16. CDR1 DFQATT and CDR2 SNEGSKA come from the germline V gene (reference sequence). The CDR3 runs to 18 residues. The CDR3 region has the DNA TGCAGTGCGCAAATCTCCGGGACAGGGATTAGGGGGGCCAACGTCCTGACTTTC. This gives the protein CSAQISGTGIRGANVLTF.

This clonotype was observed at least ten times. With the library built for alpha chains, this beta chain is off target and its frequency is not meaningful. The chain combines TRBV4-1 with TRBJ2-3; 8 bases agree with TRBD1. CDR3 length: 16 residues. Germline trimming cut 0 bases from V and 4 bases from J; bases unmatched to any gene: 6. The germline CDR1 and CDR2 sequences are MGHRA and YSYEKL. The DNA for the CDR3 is TGCGCCAGCAGCCAAGAATGGACAGGGTTTGCAGATACGCAGTATTTT. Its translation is CASSQEWTGFADTQYF.